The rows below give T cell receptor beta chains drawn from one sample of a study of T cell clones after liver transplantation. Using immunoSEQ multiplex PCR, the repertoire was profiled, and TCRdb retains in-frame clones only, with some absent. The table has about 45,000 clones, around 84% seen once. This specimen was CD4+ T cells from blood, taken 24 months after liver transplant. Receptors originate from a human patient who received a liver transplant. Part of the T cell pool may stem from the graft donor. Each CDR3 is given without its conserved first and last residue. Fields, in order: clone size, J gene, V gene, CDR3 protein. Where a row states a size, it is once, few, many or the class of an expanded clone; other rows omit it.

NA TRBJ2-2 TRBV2 ASIRQGANTGELF
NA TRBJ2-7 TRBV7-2 ASSYTPGLAGGRNEQY
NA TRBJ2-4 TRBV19 ASSMSAAFRTGTENIQY
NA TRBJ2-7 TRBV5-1 ASSLAGSYEQY
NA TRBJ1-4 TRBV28 ASSFTGQGVKGLF
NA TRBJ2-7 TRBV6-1 ASSEARRGWFYEQY
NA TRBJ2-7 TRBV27 ASSSDRGPTYEQY
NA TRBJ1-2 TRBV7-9 ASSFHGLGIHGYT
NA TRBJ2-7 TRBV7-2 ASSPLYEQY
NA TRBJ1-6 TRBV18 ASSPGGGNSPLH
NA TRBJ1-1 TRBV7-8 ASSLAGPTNTEAF
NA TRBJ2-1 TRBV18 ASSPPNLAGSYNEQF
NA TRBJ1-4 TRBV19 ASTRTADEKLF
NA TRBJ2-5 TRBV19 AHSRNWGETQY
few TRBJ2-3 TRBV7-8 ASSALPTDTQY
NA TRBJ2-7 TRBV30 AWSGARDEQY
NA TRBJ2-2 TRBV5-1 ASSLATIAGAYPGELF
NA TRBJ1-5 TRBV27 ASSPWDSSNQPQH
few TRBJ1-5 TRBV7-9 ASSIAVGTGNQPQH
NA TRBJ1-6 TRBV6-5 ASSSGVGSPLH
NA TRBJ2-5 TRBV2 ASSLIGTGSQETQY
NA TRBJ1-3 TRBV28 ASSLIKGGGARSGNTIY
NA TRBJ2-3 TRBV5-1 ASSSRVSADTQY
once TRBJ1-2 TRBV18 ASSPATNYGYT
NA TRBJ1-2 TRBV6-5 ASSNTGDYGYT
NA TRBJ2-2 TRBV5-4 ASSPGALRTGELF
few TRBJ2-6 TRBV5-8 ASSRETFGGTGANVLT
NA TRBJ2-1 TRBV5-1 ASSLVGGRSYNEQF
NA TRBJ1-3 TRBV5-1 ASSADRAAGNTIY
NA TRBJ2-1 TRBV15 ATSRDSGLLYNEQF
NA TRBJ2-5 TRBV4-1 ASSQESELAGTAQY
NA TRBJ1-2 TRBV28 ASSLLAGLYGYT
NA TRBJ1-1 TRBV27 ASSFSYRVMNTEAF
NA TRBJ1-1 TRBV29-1 SVPGQRMNTEAF
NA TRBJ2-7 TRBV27 ASSLSGVVSSYEQY
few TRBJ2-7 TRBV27 ASSLRTVPGGQY
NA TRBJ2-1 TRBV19 ASSIRPLAGGRNEQF
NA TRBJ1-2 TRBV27 ASSQNLGYGYT
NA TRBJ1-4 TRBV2 ASRTGTGGYKLF
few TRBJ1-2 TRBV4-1 ASSQRGTVATNYGYT
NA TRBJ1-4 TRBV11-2 ASSLPHPWEKLF
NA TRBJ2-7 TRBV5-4 ASSSYRDLSYEQY
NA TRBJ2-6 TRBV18 ASSPRFSGANVLT
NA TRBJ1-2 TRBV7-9 ASSFAGANYGYT
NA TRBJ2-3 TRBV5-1 ASSPGLAGVRLLDTQY
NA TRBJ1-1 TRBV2 ASIDRASLNTEAF
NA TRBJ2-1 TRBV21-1 ASSKEPGQGGNEQF
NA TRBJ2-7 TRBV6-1 ATKENRGSGEQY
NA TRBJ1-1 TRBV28 ASSFRRNTEAF
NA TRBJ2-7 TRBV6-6 ASSLGQGRSYEQY
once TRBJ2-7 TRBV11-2 ASSLAPSGRGAYEQY